This entry features one T cell receptor beta chain sequence. The authors' processing: For nucleated cells, counts were estimated from reference gene primer amplification. Repertoires were generated with immunoSEQ multiplex PCR, while TCRdb's copy carries only in-frame clones and drops some. V and J calls plus clone size are reproduced from that table; the DNA served to infer D and trimming. The sample comprises approximately 46,000 clones, approximately 82% of which are singletons, and around 13% rests with the top ten. The sample comes from a study of blood T cell repertoires in COVID-19. In the study overall: Researchers got acute and convalescent COVID-19 samples from the United States, Italy and Spain. PBMCs, B-cell-depleted T cells, or T cells were the source of the cDNA or gDNA that made up the material.

Per germline, CDR1 SQVTM and CDR2 ANQGSEA. V lost 7 bases and J 6 bases, leaving 16 bases between the germline ends. The CDR3 sequence is 13 residues long. This TCR was sampled from a human donor in a cohort sampled during active COVID-19. Sample: peripheral blood. The chain links TRBV29-1 to TRBJ1-5, with D possibly matching TRBD1 (5 bases). The CDR3 DNA follows: TGCAGCGGTGCGGAGGGGTTTGGTCAGCCCCAGCATTTT. Amino acid sequence: CSGAEGFGQPQHF.